This TCR beta chain was profiled in a study of cytotoxic CD8 clonotypes in ibrutinib-treated CLL (dated by TCRdb to about 2021). A note on the overall study: The cohort had about a dozen relapsed/refractory and about 15 treatment-naive patients; 17 to 18 were IGHV unmutated. Responses were partial in roughly 24 patients and complete in 2; after median around 72 months follow-up, roughly 14 stayed in remission and some twelve progressed. Samples at response were collected after a median of roughly twelve months of treatment, with a range of roughly 6 to 40 months. Cryopreserved peripheral blood mononuclear cells were obtained before treatment, at response, and at either sustained remission or disease progression. An average of about 250,000 productive templates and 94,082 productive rearrangements was obtained per sample. Longitudinal samples were obtainable from about 30% of the roughly 90 participants in the trial. The full study reports these points: Clonality rose at ibrutinib response, remained stable during sustained remission, and dropped back toward baseline at progression. Public clonotypes were rare and either contracted or stayed stable during treatment, and the rise in clonality at ibrutinib response reflected the expansion of private clonotypes. Sampling times were not matched between patients in sustained remission and patients whose disease was progressing, and lymph node repertoires were not examined. Baseline clonality was found to be higher than that of age-matched healthy donors and was strongly correlated with circulating CD8+ T-cell counts.

The V end loses 2 bases and the J end loses 4 bases, and a stretch of 21 bases separates them. The germline V gene encodes CDR1 GTSNPN and CDR2 SVGIG (reference sequence). Spanning cysteine to phenylalanine, the CDR3 consists of 16 amino acids. Only the CDR3 portion is preserved as DNA: 48 bases, with reading frame beginning at the first base. For TCR beta library preparation, roughly 2 micrograms of genomic DNA were extracted from the cryopreserved PBMCs. Longitudinal blood samples from CLL patients receiving ibrutinib monotherapy were subjected to high-throughput TCR beta sequencing. The patients took part in an open-label, single-center phase 2 trial of ibrutinib monotherapy. On a MiSeq, deep resolution sequencing aimed for a depth between 1 in 1 million and 1 in 200,000 T cells, with each clonotype covered roughly 10x on average. TCR beta libraries were generated with the immunoSEQ hsTCRB Kit. In the original analysis: ImmunoSEQ Data Assistant and ImmunoSEQ Analyzer were used for data analysis, and V, D and J genes were assigned according to IMGT definitions. Clonality, which ranges from 0 to 1, was calculated as one minus the normalized Shannon entropy of productive rearrangement frequencies. Only overrepresented clonotypes making up at least 0.05% of each patient's repertoire were included in the public clonotype analysis. Some twelve repertoires from age-matched healthy donors, obtained from immuneACCESS, served as clonality controls. This immuneACCESS table, as held by TCRdb, lists in-frame sequences with V and J called but not all clones. Of the missing ones, under half trace to an unresolved V gene in checked studies; the others have no known cause. V and J calls and clone size are copied from that table; D and trimming were computed from the DNA. For this sample there are around 300,000 clones; roughly 80% appear just once. The ten largest clonotypes hold over 5.5% of the sample.

As concerns this clone: Its antigen remains unidentified. Base quality data are lacking; no much larger clone is found one base away.

The rearrangement joined TRBV30 to TRBJ2-7; matching of 6 bases hints at TRBD1 as the D gene. This receptor was identified in a human donor with chronic lymphocytic leukemia. This material consisted of PBMCs, taken before ibrutinib treatment. The CDR3 region: CAWSMDPLGAGYEQYF. The DNA sequence is TGTGCCTGGAGTATGGATCCATTGGGGGCCGGGTACGAGCAGTACTTC.